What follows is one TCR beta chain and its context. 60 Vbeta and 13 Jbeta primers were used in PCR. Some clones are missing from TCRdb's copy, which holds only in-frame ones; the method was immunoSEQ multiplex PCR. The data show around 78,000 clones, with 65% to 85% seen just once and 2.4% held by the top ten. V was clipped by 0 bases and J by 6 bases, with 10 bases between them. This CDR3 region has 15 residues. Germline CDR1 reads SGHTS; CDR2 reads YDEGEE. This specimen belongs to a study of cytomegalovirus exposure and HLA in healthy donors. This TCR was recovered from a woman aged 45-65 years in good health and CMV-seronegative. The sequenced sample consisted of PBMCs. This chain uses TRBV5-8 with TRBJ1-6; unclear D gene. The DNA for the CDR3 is TGTGCCAGCAGCTTGGGGGCAGGATCTAATTCACCCCTCCACTTT. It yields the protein CASSLGAGSNSPLHF.